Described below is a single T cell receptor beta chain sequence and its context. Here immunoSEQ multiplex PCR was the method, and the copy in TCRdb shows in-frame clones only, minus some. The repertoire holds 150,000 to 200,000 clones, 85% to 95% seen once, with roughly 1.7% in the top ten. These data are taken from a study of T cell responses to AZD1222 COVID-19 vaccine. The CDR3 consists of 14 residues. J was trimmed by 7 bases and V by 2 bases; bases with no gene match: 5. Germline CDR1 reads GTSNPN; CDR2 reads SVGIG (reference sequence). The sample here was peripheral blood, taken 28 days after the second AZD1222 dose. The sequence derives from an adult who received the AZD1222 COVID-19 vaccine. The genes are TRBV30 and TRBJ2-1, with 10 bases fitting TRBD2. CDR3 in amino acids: CAWSLASGSNEQFF. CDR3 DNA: TGTGCCTGGAGTTTGGCTAGCGGGAGTAATGAGCAGTTCTTC.